The 5 T cell receptor beta chains given below trace back to one sample, sequenced in a study of CXCR3-negative and CXCR3-positive naive CD8 T cells. Study results and caveats: A higher hydrophobicity marked the TRB CDR3s of CXCR3-positive naive cells versus CXCR3-negative naive cells.

These TCRs' antigens remain unknown. In preparing the TRB cDNA libraries, 5' RACE with UMI labels was used. Each CDR3 protein gets one entry in TCRdb, which reprocessed the 5' RACE reads and gives no DNA. The sample's table shows around 160,000 distinct CDR3 sequences. The sequenced material came from naive CXCR3+ CD8+ T cells from blood. Subset here: CD45RO-CCR7+CD27+CD95- naive CD8+ T cells expressing CXCR3 (TNR3+). The receptors shown here come from a human donor in good health. Some clones in this sample may be carry-over from other donors' samples.

This chain links TRBV29-1 with TRBJ2-4; without DNA, the TCRdb call of TRBD1 cannot be checked. The CDR3 is 12 amino acids. In germline, CDR1 is SQVTM, CDR2 ANQGSEA. The CDR3 region is CSVETGENIQYF.

The chain uses TRBV6-2 or TRBV6-3 and TRBJ2-1; TCRdb designates TRBD2, a call that cannot be tested without DNA. CDR3 length: 14 amino acids. The germline CDR1 and CDR2 sequences are MNHEY and SVGEGT. The CDR3 protein is CASSPRLAGNEQFF.

The chain uses TRBV6-5 and TRBJ2-2; checking the TCRdb D call of TRBD2 is not possible without DNA. CDR1 is MNHEY, CDR2 SVGAGI, per germline. The CDR3 sequence is 16 residues long. The CDR3 reads CASSSTSGVGTGELFF.

The CDR3 sequence: CASSLGQPHDEQFF. V gene TRBV12-3 or TRBV12-4 combines with J gene TRBJ2-1; TCRdb calls TRBD1, which cannot be checked without DNA. The CDR3 runs 14 residues.

The chain carries TRBV15 and TRBJ2-1; TCRdb gives TRBD2 as the D gene, but with no DNA this cannot be confirmed. This CDR3 has 17 residues. Germline-derived CDR1 and CDR2 are LNHNV and YYDKDF (reference sequence). CDR3 region: CATSSLQTSGLYNEQFF.